The 14 T cell receptor beta chains listed next were all sequenced from one sample in a study of a mutant IDH1 vaccine in newly diagnosed glioma. The assay was immunoSEQ multiplex PCR, and TCRdb's table has in-frame clones only and misses some. The sample contains about 50,000 clones, 70% to 90% of which appear only once. Time point denoted: baseline, week 1 (first vaccination visit). The treatment here: pre-vaccination baseline after standard-of-care therapy. Source: PBMCs, taken from a glioma patient treated with radiotherapy, temozolomide or both. These receptors came from a man aged 35 to 55 with glioma.

The rearrangement uses TRBV27 and TRBJ1-1, with a weak D call TRBD1 (5 bases). This CDR3 region has 12 residues. Germline V CDR1 and CDR2: MNHEY, SMNVEV (reference sequence). Trimming took off 6 bases at V and 5 bases at J, with 10 bases between the two ends. The CDR3 region has the DNA TGTGCCAGCAGCATGGGGGGAACTGAAGCTTTCTTT. As protein: CASSMGGTEAFF.

This clone was counted between two and nine times. The rearrangement uses TRBV5-1 and TRBJ1-2; D may be TRBD1 (5 bases). V was pared by 0 bases and J by 7 bases, with 13 bases between. Looked up from germline, CDR1 is SGHRS and CDR2 is YFSETQ. The CDR3 sequence is 14 residues long. The CDR3 loop reads CASSLGQGHGGYTF. CDR3 DNA sequence: TGCGCCAGCAGCTTGGGGCAGGGCCATGGTGGCTACACCTTC.

About this clone itself: This sample also contains other DNA sequences that code for the same CDR3. The rearrangement joins TRBV4-3 to TRBJ2-7, with unresolved D. The CDR3 consists of 15 residues. Looked up from germline, CDR1 is LGHNA and CDR2 is YSLEER. V lost 0 bases and J lost 0, with 9 bases in between. CDR3 bases: TGCGCCAGCAGCCAAGATCGAAGCAGCTCCTACGAGCAGTACTTC. Translated: CASSQDRSSSYEQYF.

CDR3 residues: CASSYSEGAWGELFF. The CDR3 nucleotides read TGTGCCAGCAGTTACTCGGAGGGGGCATGGGGGGAGCTGTTTTTT. The chain couples TRBV6-5 to TRBJ2-2, with D possibly TRBD1 on 7 matching bases. Trimming removed 0 bases from V and 8 bases from J, with 13 bases in between. CDR1 MNHEY and CDR2 SVGAGI come from the germline V gene. The CDR3 extends over 15 amino acids.

The J gene is TRBJ1-1, the V gene TRBV21-1; the table's TRBD1 call for D was not verified on the DNA. TRBV21-1 represents a pseudogene. This CDR3 region has 18 residues. CDR3 protein: CASQGGRQAEPMNTEAFF. In nucleotides, the CDR3 is TGTGCCAGTCAGGGGGGTCGGCAGGCAGAACCGATGAACACTGAAGCTTTCTTT.

The chain uses TRBV12-1 and TRBJ2-1. TRBV12-1 is tagged as a pseudogene. The CDR3 totals 14 residues. The CDR3 DNA is TGTGCCAGCAGCTTTGAGGGCGCGTACAATGAGCAGTTCTTC. This codes for CASSFEGAYNEQFF.

About this clone: Other nucleotide sequences from this sample produce the same CDR3. V gene TRBV29-1 combines with J gene TRBJ1-1; D gene unclear. Germline V gene lookup returns CDR1 SQVTM and CDR2 ANQGSEA. The CDR3 runs to 12 residues. The V end lost 4 bases, the J end lost 2 bases, and 8 bases lay between the germline ends. CDR3 amino acids: CSVVPVNTEAFF. The CDR3 nucleotides read TGCAGCGTTGTGCCGGTTAACACTGAAGCTTTCTTT.

The chain combines TRBV4-2 with TRBJ2-1; 10 nucleotides align to TRBD1. Germline V gene sequence: CDR1 LGHNA, CDR2 YNFKEQ. Trimming removed 1 base from V and 8 bases from J; junction bases left unmatched: 8. The CDR3 covers 16 residues. CDR3 nucleotide sequence: TGTGCCAGCAGCCAAGCAGCGGGACAGGGGCAATATGAGCAGTTCTTC. It translates to CASSQAAGQGQYEQFF.

Note on this clone: At one boundary the junction diverges from the germline segment, which might be a read error. V is TRBV14 and J is TRBJ2-5; the D gene is possibly TRBD2 (6 bases). Germline V CDR1 and CDR2: SGHDN, FVKESK. This CDR3 contains 12 residues. CDR3 loop: CASSQGGSLADF. The CDR3 coding sequence is TGTGCCAGCAGCCAAGGGGGCTCACTAGCCGACTTC.

CDR3 nucleotide sequence: TGTGCCAGCAGCCGACTGACAGTGGGGGAGCAGTACTTC. Translation: CASSRLTVGEQYF. This rearrangement joins TRBV11-2 to TRBJ2-7; D possibly corresponds to TRBD1 (5 bases). This CDR3 comprises 13 residues. CDR1 and CDR2 (germline): SGHAT, FQNNGV. The germline V and J ends were trimmed by 5 bases and 7 bases, with 15 bases remaining between them. Drawing the rest from reference TRBV11-2 and TRBJ2-7, the complete variable domain is EAGVAQSPRYKIIEKRQSVAFWCNPISGHATLYWYQQILGQGPKLLIQFQNNGVVDDSQLPKDRFSAERLKGVDSTLKIQPAKLEDSAVYLCASSRLTVGEQYFGPGTRLTVT.

The genes are TRBV6-5 and TRBJ1-1; D remains unclear. The V gene's germline CDR1 is MNHEY and CDR2 SVGAGI. V lost 6 bases and J lost 1, with 6 bases in between. The CDR3 has 12 amino acids. The CDR3 DNA is TGTGCCAGCAGAACACGGAACACTGAAGCTTTCTTT. Its protein product is CASRTRNTEAFF.

In DNA, the CDR3 is TGCGCCAGCAGCCCGCCGGGGAGCGGGAGGGGAGATACGCAGTATTTT. This encodes CASSPPGSGRGDTQYF. The chain has TRBV5-1 and TRBJ2-3; 10 positions agree with TRBD2. The CDR3 is made up of 16 amino acids. J gave up 5 bases and V 4 bases, and 10 bases lay outside the gene matches. CDR1 and CDR2 (germline): SGHRS, YFSETQ.

The rearrangement uses TRBV4-1 and TRBJ1-1, with a weak D call TRBD1 (6 bases). V was pared by 2 bases and J by 2 bases, with 12 bases between. Germline-derived CDR1 and CDR2 are MGHRA and YSYEKL. The CDR3 totals 15 residues. The CDR3 here is CASSQIQGFNTEAFF. CDR3 coding DNA: TGCGCCAGCAGCCAAATTCAGGGGTTTAACACTGAAGCTTTCTTT.

J is TRBJ1-3 and V is TRBV19; D might be TRBD1 (5 bases). Germline V lookup: CDR1 LNHDA, CDR2 SQIVND (reference sequence). There are 13 residues in the CDR3. Trimming left V 4 bases short and J 3 bases short, with 7 bases between. This chain's CDR3 is CASSRGFGNTIYF. The CDR3 DNA reads TGTGCCAGTAGTAGGGGGTTTGGAAACACCATATATTTT.